The 22 T cell receptor beta chains listed next were all sequenced from one sample in a study of shared clonotypes between healthy human individuals. Method: immunoSEQ multiplex PCR; TCRdb's copy keeps in-frame clones and lacks some. The sample contains 2 million to 3 million clones, 93% of which appear only once. Sequencing was done on a sample of naive CD4+ T cells from PBMCs. Subset of the sample: CD45RA+ positively selected. All receptors come from a man aged 18 to 30 in good health. Some clones in this sample may be carry-over from other donors' samples.

This chain links TRBV5-1 with TRBJ2-3; D call uncertain. Per germline, CDR1 SGHRS and CDR2 YFSETQ. The CDR3 totals 14 residues. V lost 2 bases and J 6 bases, leaving 13 bases between the germline ends. The CDR3 loop reads CASSFGPQLDTQYF. The CDR3 DNA reads as TGCGCCAGCAGCTTCGGGCCGCAGTTGGATACGCAGTATTTT. Together with reference TRBV5-1 and TRBJ2-3, the CDR3 gives the full variable domain: KAGVTQTPRYLIKTRGQQVTLSCSPISGHRSVSWYQQTPGQGLQFLFEYFSETQRNKGNFPGRFSGRQFSNSRSEMNVSTLELGDSALYLCASSFGPQLDTQYFGPGTRLTVL.

The gene calls are TRBV7-9 and TRBJ1-1, with a weak D call TRBD1 (5 bases). Germline values: CDR1 SEHNR, CDR2 FQNEAQ (reference sequence). With 5 bases removed from V and 3 bases from J, the gap between germline ends came to 10 bases. CDR3 length: 13 amino acids. CDR3 coding DNA: TGTGCCAGCAGCGCGGACATTTACACTGAAGCTTTCTTT. Translating gives CASSADIYTEAFF.

V gene TRBV7-3 combines with J gene TRBJ2-5, with D tentatively TRBD1 (5 bases). The CDR3 loop spans 13 amino acids. Germline loops: CDR1 SGHTA, CDR2 FQGTGA. V lost 3 bases and J 2 bases, leaving 7 bases between the germline ends. The CDR3: CASSFKGQETQYF. CDR3 DNA: TGTGCCAGCAGCTTTAAGGGGCAAGAGACCCAGTACTTC. The whole variable domain, remainder taken from reference TRBV7-3 and TRBJ2-5, is GAGVSQTPSNKVTEKGKYVELRCDPISGHTALYWYRQSLGQGPEFLIYFQGTGAADDSGLPNDRFFAVRPEGSVSTLKIQRTERGDSAVYLCASSFKGQETQYFGPGTRLLVL.

The chain links TRBV28 to TRBJ1-1; maybe TRBD1 (6 bases). CDR1 MDHEN and CDR2 SYDVKM come from the germline V gene. The CDR3 extends over 15 amino acids. With 4 bases removed from V and 3 bases from J, the gap between germline ends came to 15 bases. This chain's CDR3 is CASSSLQGVDTEAFF. The CDR3 DNA is TGTGCCAGCAGTTCCCTACAGGGAGTAGACACTGAAGCTTTCTTT.

The J gene is TRBJ1-1, the V gene TRBV29-1; no clear D gene. This CDR3 is 11 amino acids long. In germline, CDR1 is SQVTM, CDR2 ANQGSEA. Trimming took off 4 bases at V and 5 bases at J, with 8 bases between the two ends. The DNA for the CDR3 is TGCAGCGTTGGGGGATGGACTGAAGCTTTCTTT. This codes for CSVGGWTEAFF.

The V call is TRBV6-6, the J call TRBJ2-4; a possible D gene is TRBD2 (5 bases). The CDR3 runs to 16 residues. Between the trimmed V and J ends, which lost 5 bases and 0 bases, there was a span of 14 bases. CDR1 is MNHNY and CDR2 is SVGAGI in the germline V gene (reference sequence). CDR3 DNA sequence: TGTGCCAGCAGTACGGGGAGCACCCTAGCCAAAAACATTCAGTACTTC. It yields the protein CASSTGSTLAKNIQYF.

The V gene is TRBV18, the J gene TRBJ2-7, with 8 bases fitting TRBD2. Per the germline V gene, CDR1 is KGHSH and CDR2 is LQKENI. V trimming: 6 bases; J trimming: 4 bases; junction bases outside the gene matches: 17. The CDR3 extends over 17 amino acids. The CDR3 loop reads CASSPTSGSGKYYEQYF. The CDR3 DNA sequence: TGTGCCAGCTCCCCCACGTCAGGTAGCGGGAAGTATTACGAGCAGTACTTC.

The rearrangement uses TRBV7-9 and TRBJ2-2, with D tentatively TRBD2 (5 bases). CDR3 length: 15 amino acids. Between the trimmed V and J ends, which lost 2 bases and 4 bases, there was a span of 11 bases. In germline, CDR1 is SEHNR, CDR2 FQNEAQ (reference sequence). This chain's CDR3 is CASSLSVGLTGELFF. The CDR3 coding sequence is TGTGCCAGCAGCTTATCGGTCGGACTCACCGGGGAGCTGTTTTTT.

The chain has TRBV27 and TRBJ2-1, with 8 nucleotides matching TRBD2. The germline V gene has CDR1 MNHEY and CDR2 SMNVEV (reference sequence). The V gene end was trimmed by 6 bases and the J gene end by 9 bases; junction bases not matched to a gene: 13. This CDR3 contains 15 residues. The CDR3 DNA reads as TGTGCCAGCAGCTCCGCCGGGACTAGTTTTATTGAGCAGTTCTTC. It yields the protein CASSSAGTSFIEQFF.

Notes on this clone: Additional DNA sequences in this sample encode the identical CDR3. V is TRBV4-1 and J is TRBJ2-7, with TRBD2 matching 10 bases. J was trimmed by 1 base and V by 1 base; bases with no gene match: 1. Germline loops: CDR1 MGHRA, CDR2 YSYEKL. The CDR3 consists of 15 residues. This CDR3 is CASSQGLAGSYEQYF. CDR3 DNA: TGCGCCAGCAGCCAAGGACTAGCGGGTTCCTACGAGCAGTACTTC.

The chain is built from TRBV29-1 and TRBJ1-1, with D maybe TRBD1 (5 bases). Germline CDR1 and CDR2: SQVTM and ANQGSEA. This CDR3 is 11 amino acids long. V lost 5 bases and J 10 bases, leaving 14 bases between the germline ends. This CDR3 is CSVSGSGSAFF. The CDR3 bases are TGCAGCGTTTCAGGGAGCGGATCAGCTTTCTTT.

This chain uses TRBV11-2 with TRBJ2-4; no reliable D call. The germline gives CDR1 SGHAT, CDR2 FQNNGV. Trimming stripped 3 bases from V and 1 base from J, with 7 bases between. The CDR3 is 14 residues long. The CDR3 DNA follows: TGTGCCAGCAGCTTCCTGGGGGCCAAAAACATTCAGTACTTC. Translated, it gives CASSFLGAKNIQYF.

This CDR3 reads CAISRGLAGVSAGELFF. In DNA form, the CDR3 reads TGTGCCATCAGCCGGGGACTAGCGGGAGTATCTGCCGGGGAGCTGTTTTTT. The genes are TRBV10-3 and TRBJ2-2, with 14 bases matching TRBD2. This CDR3 is built from 17 residues. Germline trimming cut 6 bases from V and 6 bases from J; bases unmatched to any gene: 9. Germline V CDR1 and CDR2: ENHRY, SYGVKD.

The chain has TRBV19 and TRBJ1-1; D is unclear. CDR1 and CDR2 (germline): LNHDA, SQIVND (reference sequence). The CDR3 has 11 residues. Trimming took 8 bases from V and 1 from J, leaving 5 bases between them. CDR3 amino acids: CASAQNTEAFF. The CDR3 nucleotides are TGTGCCAGTGCCCAGAACACTGAAGCTTTCTTT.

The V gene is TRBV29-1, the J gene TRBJ2-5; D perhaps matches TRBD1 (5 bases). The ends were cut back, 7 bases at V and 5 bases at J, with 20 bases in the middle. The germline V gene has CDR1 SQVTM and CDR2 ANQGSEA. This CDR3 region has 14 residues. CDR3 residues: CSALEVGLGETQYF. CDR3 DNA: TGCAGCGCTCTCGAGGTGGGGCTGGGGGAGACCCAGTACTTC.

This chain joins TRBV27 and TRBJ2-1, with D perhaps matching TRBD1 or TRBD2 (5 bases each). The germline V and J ends were trimmed by 4 bases and 7 bases, with 17 bases remaining between them. The germline CDR1 and CDR2 sequences are MNHEY and SMNVEV (reference sequence). CDR3 length: 15 residues. CDR3 region: CASSYRDPRGNEQFF. The CDR3 DNA follows: TGTGCCAGCAGTTACCGGGACCCAAGAGGTAATGAGCAGTTCTTC.

The chain carries TRBV27 and TRBJ1-1, with a weak D call TRBD1 (6 bases). The V gene lost 3 bases and the J gene lost 5 bases, with 13 bases spanning the gap. Per germline, CDR1 MNHEY and CDR2 SMNVEV (reference sequence). CDR3 length: 14 residues. The chain's CDR3 is CASSFRGRRTEAFF. CDR3 DNA sequence: TGTGCCAGCAGTTTCAGGGGAAGGCGAACTGAAGCTTTCTTT.

This chain connects TRBV5-4 to TRBJ2-5; D may be TRBD2 (7 bases). The CDR3 covers 15 residues. CDR1 is SGHNT, CDR2 YYREEE, per germline (reference sequence). Trimming pared 4 bases from V and 0 bases from J, leaving 13 bases between. The CDR3 loop reads CASSLGGGDQETQYF. The CDR3, as DNA: TGTGCCAGCAGCCTTGGGGGGGGCGACCAAGAGACCCAGTACTTC. Full variable domain (rest looked up from reference TRBV5-4 and TRBJ2-5): ETGVTQSPTHLIKTRGQQVTLRCSSQSGHNTVSWYQQALGQGPQFIFQYYREEENGRGNFPPRFSGLQFPNYSSELNVNALELDDSALYLCASSLGGGDQETQYFGPGTRLLVL.

The chain joins TRBV19 to TRBJ2-7, with 7 nucleotides matching TRBD1. The CDR3 loop spans 14 amino acids. After removal of 5 bases from V and 3 bases from J, the junction contained 7 bases not matched to a gene. Germline V CDR1 and CDR2: LNHDA, SQIVND (reference sequence). The DNA for the CDR3 is TGTGCCAGTAGTTTTAACAGGGGAAACTACGAGCAGTACTTC. Residues: CASSFNRGNYEQYF.

As DNA, the CDR3 is TGTGCCAGCAGCTCACAGGGCCGTTTCGAAAAACTGTTTTTT. The encoded protein is CASSSQGRFEKLFF. The rearrangement uses TRBV7-2 and TRBJ1-4; D possibly corresponds to TRBD1 (6 bases). There are 14 residues in the CDR3. Germline loops: CDR1 SGHTA, CDR2 FQGNSA. Trimming left V 4 bases short and J 8 bases short, with 14 bases between.

This chain connects TRBV5-4 to TRBJ2-7, with TRBD1 matching over 10 bases. V lost 3 bases, J lost 6 bases, and 3 bases stayed unmatched. This CDR3 is 13 amino acids long. In germline, CDR1 is SGHNT, CDR2 YYREEE (reference sequence). CDR3 DNA sequence: TGTGCCAGCAGCTCGGACAGGGGGGGCGAGCAGTACTTC. It specifies CASSSDRGGEQYF.

V is TRBV7-8 and J is TRBJ2-3; D is ambiguous. Per germline, CDR1 SGHVS and CDR2 FQNEAQ. Trimming stripped 1 base from V and 8 bases from J, with 13 bases between. CDR3 length: 14 amino acids. In DNA form, the CDR3 reads TGTGCCAGCAGCTTAGATGCCGTCATTGGTACGCAGTATTTT. Translation: CASSLDAVIGTQYF. The full variable domain, in which reference TRBV7-8 and TRBJ2-3 provide the parts outside the CDR3, is GAGVSQSPRYKVAKRGQDVALRCDPISGHVSLFWYQQALGQGPEFLTYFQNEAQLDKSGLPSDRFFAERPEGSVSTLKIQRTQQEDSAVYLCASSLDAVIGTQYFGPGTRLTVL.